This T cell receptor beta chain was observed in a study of blood T cell repertoires in COVID-19. CDR3 length: 16 residues. Germline V gene data show CDR1 as MDHEN and CDR2 as SYDVKM. Trimming at V came to 7 bases and at J to 1 base, leaving 10 bases not matched to a gene. The protocol was immunoSEQ multiplex PCR, while the TCRdb copy is restricted to in-frame clones and leaves out a portion. This sample has 310,000 or so clones, with approximately 90% found just once. This clone was seen only once. The sequence came from a woman in her thirties or forties who had recovered from COVID-19. The chain couples TRBV28 to TRBJ1-5, with TRBD1 identical over 7 bases. The source material was PBMCs or T cells enriched from blood (not recorded which). CDR3 residues: CASTYRGTLSNQPQHF. The CDR3 nucleotides read TGTGCCAGCACATACAGGGGAACCCTGAGCAATCAGCCCCAGCATTTT.